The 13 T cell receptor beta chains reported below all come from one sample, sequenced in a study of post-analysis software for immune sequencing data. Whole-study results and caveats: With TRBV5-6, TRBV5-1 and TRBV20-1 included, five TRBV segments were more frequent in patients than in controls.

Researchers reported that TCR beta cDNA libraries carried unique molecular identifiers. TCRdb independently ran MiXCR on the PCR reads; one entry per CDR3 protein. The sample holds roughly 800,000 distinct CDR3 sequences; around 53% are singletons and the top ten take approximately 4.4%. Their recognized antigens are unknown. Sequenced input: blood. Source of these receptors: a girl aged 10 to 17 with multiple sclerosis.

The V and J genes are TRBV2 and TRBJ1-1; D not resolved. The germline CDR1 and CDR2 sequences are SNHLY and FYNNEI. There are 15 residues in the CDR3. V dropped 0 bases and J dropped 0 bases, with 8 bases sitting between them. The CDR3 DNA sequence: TGTGCCAGCAGTGAAGCGCAACGAGTGAACACTGAAGCTTTCTTT. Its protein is CASSEAQRVNTEAFF.

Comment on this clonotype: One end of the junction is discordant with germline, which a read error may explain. CDR3 nucleotides: TGCGCCAGCGGCCCCTTCGGGGGGCGGGATGGCTACACCTTC. This gives the protein CASGPFGGRDGYTF. V usage is TRBV6-5 and J usage is TRBJ1-2, with D possibly matching TRBD1 (6 bases). Germline V gives CDR1 MNHEY, CDR2 SVGAGI. CDR3 size: 14 residues.

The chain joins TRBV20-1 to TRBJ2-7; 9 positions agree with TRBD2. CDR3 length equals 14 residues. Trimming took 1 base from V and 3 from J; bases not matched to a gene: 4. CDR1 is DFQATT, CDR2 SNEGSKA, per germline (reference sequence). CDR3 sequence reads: CSARGSGGNYEQYF. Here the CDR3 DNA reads TGCAGTGCTAGAGGTAGCGGGGGCAACTACGAGCAGTACTTC.

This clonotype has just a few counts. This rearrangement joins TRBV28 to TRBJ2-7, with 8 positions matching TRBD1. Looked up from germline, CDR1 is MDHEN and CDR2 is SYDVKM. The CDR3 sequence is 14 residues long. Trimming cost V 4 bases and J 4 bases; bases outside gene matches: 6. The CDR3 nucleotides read TGTGCCAGCAGTTCGGGGGACAGGCAGTACGAGCAGTACTTC. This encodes CASSSGDRQYEQYF.

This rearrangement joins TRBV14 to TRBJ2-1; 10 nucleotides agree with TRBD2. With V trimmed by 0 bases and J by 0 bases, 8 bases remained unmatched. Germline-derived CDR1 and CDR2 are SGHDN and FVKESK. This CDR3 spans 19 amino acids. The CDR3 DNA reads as TGTGCCAGCAGCCAAGAAACGAGCGGGGGGGCGAGCTCCTACAATGAGCAGTTCTTC. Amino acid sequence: CASSQETSGGASSYNEQFF. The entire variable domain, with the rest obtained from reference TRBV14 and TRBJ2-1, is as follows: EAGVTQFPSHSVIEKGQTVTLRCDPISGHDNLYWYRRVMGKEIKFLLHFVKESKQDESGMPNNRFLAERTGGTYSTLKVQPAELEDSGVYFCASSQETSGGASSYNEQFFGPGTRLTVL.

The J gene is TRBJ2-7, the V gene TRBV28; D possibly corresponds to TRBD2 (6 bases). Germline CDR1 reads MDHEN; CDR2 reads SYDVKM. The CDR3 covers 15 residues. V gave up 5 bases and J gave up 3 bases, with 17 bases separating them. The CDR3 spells CASSNRDRGNYEQYF. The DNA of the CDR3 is TGTGCCAGCAGTAACCGGGACCGGGGGAACTACGAGCAGTACTTC.

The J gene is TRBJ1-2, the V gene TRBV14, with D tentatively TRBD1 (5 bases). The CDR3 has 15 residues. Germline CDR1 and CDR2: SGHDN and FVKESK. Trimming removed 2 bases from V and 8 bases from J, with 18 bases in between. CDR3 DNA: TGTGCCAGCAGCCAAAGAGAACTTCTTGGGGGAGGCTACACCTTC. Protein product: CASSQRELLGGGYTF.

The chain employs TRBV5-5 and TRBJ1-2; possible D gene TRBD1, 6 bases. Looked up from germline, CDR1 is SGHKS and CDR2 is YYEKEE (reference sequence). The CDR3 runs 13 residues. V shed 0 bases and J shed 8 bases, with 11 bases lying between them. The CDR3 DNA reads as TGTGCCAGCAGCTTGGATCCGACAGGAGGCTACACCTTC. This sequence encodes CASSLDPTGGYTF.

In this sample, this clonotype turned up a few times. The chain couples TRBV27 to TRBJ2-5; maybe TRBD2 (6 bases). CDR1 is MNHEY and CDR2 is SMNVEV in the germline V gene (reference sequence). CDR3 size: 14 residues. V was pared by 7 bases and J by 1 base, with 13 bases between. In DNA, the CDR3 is TGTGCCAGCAACCCCCGGAGGGGCCAAGAGACCCAGTACTTC. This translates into CASNPRRGQETQYF.

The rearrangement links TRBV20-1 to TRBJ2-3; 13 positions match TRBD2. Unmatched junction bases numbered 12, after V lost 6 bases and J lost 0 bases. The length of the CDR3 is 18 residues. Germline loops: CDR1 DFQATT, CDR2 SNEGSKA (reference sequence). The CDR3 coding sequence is TGCAGTGCGAACGAAGGTCCGGGACTAGCGGGGAGCACAGATACGCAGTATTTT. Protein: CSANEGPGLAGSTDTQYF.

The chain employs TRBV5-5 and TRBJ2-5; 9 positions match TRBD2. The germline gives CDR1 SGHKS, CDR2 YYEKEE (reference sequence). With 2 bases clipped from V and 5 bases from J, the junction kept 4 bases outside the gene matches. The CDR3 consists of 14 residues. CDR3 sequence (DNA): TGTGCCAGCAGCTTTAGCGGGAGTGGGGAGACCCAGTACTTC. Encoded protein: CASSFSGSGETQYF.

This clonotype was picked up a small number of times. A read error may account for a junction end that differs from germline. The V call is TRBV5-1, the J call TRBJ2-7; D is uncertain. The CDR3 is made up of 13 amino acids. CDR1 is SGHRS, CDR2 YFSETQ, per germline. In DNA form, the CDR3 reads TGTGCCAGCAGCTTAGATCTCAGCTACGAGCAGTACTTC. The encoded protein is CASSLDLSYEQYF.

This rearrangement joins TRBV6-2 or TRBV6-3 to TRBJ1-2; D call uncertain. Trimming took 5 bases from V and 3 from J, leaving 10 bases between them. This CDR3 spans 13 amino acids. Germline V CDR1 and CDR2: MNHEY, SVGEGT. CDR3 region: CASSRSQDYGYTF. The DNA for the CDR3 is TGTGCCAGCAGTCGAAGCCAGGACTATGGCTACACCTTC.